This T cell receptor beta chain was obtained from a study of patients and donors after allogeneic stem cell transplantation. Only a few counts were recorded for this clonotype. TCRdb fed the RT-PCR reads into MiXCR, producing one record per CDR3 protein. In the table there are about 110,000 distinct CDR3 sequences, 35% of which are singletons. Trimming took 4 bases from V and 3 from J; bases not matched to a gene: 1. There are 13 residues in the CDR3. Per the germline V gene, CDR1 is SQVTM and CDR2 is ANQGSEA. The chain couples TRBV29-1 to TRBJ2-1; 9 positions match TRBD2. The material sequenced was blood, either unsorted or a sorted T cell fraction (not recorded which). The TCR comes from a human donor who was either an allogeneic HSCT recipient or a stem cell or donor lymphocyte infusion donor (not recorded which). It is not recorded whose cells these are; they may come from a transplant donor. The CDR3 reads CSVGLADYNEQFF. The CDR3 DNA follows: TGCAGCGTTGGACTAGCGGACTACAATGAGCAGTTCTTC.